Listed here are 2 T cell receptor beta chains from one sample, sequenced in a study of OX40 agonist ivuxolimab in advanced cancers. The protocol was immunoSEQ multiplex PCR, while the TCRdb copy is restricted to in-frame clones and leaves out a portion. The sample consists of around 65,000 clones, about 89% of them appearing once. The sequencing here drew on CD4+ or CD8+ T cells sorted from blood, taken in a trial of the OX40 agonist ivuxolimab. These receptors all stem from an adult with an advanced solid tumor such as melanoma, head and neck, liver or kidney cancer.

The chain couples TRBV28 to TRBJ2-3, with D possibly being TRBD1 (5 bases). The CDR3 consists of 15 residues. The ends were cut back, 3 bases at V and 4 bases at J, with 14 bases in the middle. Germline CDR1 is MDHEN and CDR2 is SYDVKM. CDR3 residues: CASSLEGRGADTQYF. CDR3 coding DNA: TGTGCCAGCAGTTTGGAAGGAAGGGGTGCAGATACGCAGTATTTT. The full variable domain, completed using reference TRBV28 and TRBJ2-3, is DVKVTQSSRYLVKRTGEKVFLECVQDMDHENMFWYRQDPGLGLRLIYFSYDVKMKEKGDIPEGYSVSREKKERFSLILESASTNQTSMYLCASSLEGRGADTQYFGPGTRLTVL.

The V gene is TRBV7-9, the J gene TRBJ2-5; D ambiguous. The V end was cut by 5 bases, the J end by 5 bases, with 9 bases between. Germline lookup yields CDR1 SEHNR and CDR2 FQNEAQ (reference sequence). The CDR3 has 12 residues. Here the CDR3 reads CASSKPRETQYF. CDR3 DNA: TGTGCCAGCAGCAAACCGAGGGAGACCCAGTACTTC.